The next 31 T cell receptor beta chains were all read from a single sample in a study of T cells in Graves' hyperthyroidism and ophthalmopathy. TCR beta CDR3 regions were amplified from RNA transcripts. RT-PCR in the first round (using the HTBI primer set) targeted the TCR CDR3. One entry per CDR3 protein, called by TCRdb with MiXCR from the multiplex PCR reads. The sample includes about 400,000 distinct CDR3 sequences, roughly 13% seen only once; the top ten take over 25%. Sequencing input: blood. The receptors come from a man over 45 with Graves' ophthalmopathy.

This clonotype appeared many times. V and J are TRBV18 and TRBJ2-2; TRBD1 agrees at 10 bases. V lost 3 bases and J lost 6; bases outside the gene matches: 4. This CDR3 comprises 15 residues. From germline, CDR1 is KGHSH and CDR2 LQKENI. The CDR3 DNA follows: TGTGCCAGCTCACCCGGGACAGGGGAATCCGGGGAGCTGTTTTTT. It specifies CASSPGTGESGELFF.

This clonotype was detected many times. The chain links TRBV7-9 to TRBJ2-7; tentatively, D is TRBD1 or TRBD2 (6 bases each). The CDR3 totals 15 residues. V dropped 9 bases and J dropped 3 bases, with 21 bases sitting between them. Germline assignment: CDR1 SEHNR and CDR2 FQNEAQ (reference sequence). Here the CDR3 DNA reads TGTGCCAGGGATGGGGGGCCTAAAGCCGGCTACGAGCAGTACTTC. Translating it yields CARDGGPKAGYEQYF.

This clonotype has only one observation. The CDR3 DNA sequence: TGTGCCAGCAGCCTTAGCGGGAGGAACACCGGGGAGCTGTTTTTT. Protein product: CASSLSGRNTGELFF. The chain combines TRBV5-4 with TRBJ2-2, with TRBD2 matching 9 bases. The germline V gene has CDR1 SGHNT and CDR2 YYREEE (reference sequence). V shed 4 bases, J shed 1 base, and the junction held 2 bases outside the gene matches. The CDR3 runs 15 residues.

Here the CDR3 reads CASSTSKNPGLAGQFF. The CDR3 DNA reads TGTGCCAGTAGTACAAGTAAGAACCCAGGTTTGGCAGGGCAGTTCTTC. The chain has TRBV19 and TRBJ2-1; D unclear. Trimming took off 4 bases at V and 12 bases at J, with 25 bases between the two ends. There are 16 residues in the CDR3. The germline V gene encodes CDR1 LNHDA and CDR2 SQIVND (reference sequence).

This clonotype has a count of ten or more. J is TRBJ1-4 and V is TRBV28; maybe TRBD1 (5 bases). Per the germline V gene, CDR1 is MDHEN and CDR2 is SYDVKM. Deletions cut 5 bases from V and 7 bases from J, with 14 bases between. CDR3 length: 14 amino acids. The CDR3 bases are TGTGCCAGCAGTCTTCGGGGGGGTAGTGAAAAACTGTTTTTT. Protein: CASSLRGGSEKLFF.

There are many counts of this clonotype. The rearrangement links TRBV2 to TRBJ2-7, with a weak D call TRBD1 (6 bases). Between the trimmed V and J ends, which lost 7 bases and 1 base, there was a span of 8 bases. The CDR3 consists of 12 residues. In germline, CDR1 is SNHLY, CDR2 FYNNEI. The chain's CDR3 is CASKDRSYEQYF. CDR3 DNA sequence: TGTGCCAGCAAGGACAGATCCTACGAGCAGTACTTC.

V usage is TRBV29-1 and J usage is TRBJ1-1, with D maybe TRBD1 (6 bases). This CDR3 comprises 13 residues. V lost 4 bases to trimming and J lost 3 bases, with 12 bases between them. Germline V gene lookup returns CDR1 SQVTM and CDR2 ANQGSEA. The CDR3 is CSVGGGPDTEAFF. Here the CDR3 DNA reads TGCAGCGTTGGTGGGGGGCCGGACACTGAAGCTTTCTTT.

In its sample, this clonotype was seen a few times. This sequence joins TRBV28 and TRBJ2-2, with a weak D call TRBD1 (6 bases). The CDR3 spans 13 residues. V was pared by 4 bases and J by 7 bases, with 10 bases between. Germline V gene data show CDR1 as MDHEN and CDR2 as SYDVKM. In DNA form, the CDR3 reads TGTGCCAGCAGTTACAGGGCTGGCGGGGAGCTGTTTTTT. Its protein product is CASSYRAGGELFF.

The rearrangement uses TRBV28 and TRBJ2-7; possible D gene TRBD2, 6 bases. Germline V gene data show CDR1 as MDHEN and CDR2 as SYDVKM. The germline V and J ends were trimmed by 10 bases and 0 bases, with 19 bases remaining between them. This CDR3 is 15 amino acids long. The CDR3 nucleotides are TGTGCCATCAGGCCCCTAGGAGGGACCTCCTACGAGCAGTACTTC. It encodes CAIRPLGGTSYEQYF.

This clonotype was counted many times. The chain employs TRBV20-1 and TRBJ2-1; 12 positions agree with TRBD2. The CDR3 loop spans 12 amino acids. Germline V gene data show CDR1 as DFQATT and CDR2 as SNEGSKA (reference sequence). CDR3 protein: CASGRVYNEQFF. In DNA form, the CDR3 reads TGCGCTAGCGGGAGGGTTTACAATGAGCAGTTCTTC.

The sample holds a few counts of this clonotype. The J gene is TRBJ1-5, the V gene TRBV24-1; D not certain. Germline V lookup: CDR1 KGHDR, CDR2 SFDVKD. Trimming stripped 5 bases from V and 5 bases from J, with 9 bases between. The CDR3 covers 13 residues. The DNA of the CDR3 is TGTGCCACCAGTGGTCCAGGCTATCAGCCCCAGCATTTT. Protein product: CATSGPGYQPQHF.

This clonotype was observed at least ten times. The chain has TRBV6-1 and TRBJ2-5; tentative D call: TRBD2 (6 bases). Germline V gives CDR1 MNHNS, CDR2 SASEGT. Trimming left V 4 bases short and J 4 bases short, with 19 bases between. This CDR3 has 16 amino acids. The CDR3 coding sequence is TGTGCCAGCAGTGGATTCACTAGCTTCAGCCTAGAGACCCAGTACTTC. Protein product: CASSGFTSFSLETQYF.

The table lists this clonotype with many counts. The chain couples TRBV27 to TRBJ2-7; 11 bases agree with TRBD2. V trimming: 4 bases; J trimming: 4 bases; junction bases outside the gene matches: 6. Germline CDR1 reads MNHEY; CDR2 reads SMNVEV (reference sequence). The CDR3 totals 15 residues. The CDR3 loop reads CASSSAGLAVYEQYF. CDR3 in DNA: TGTGCCAGCAGTTCCGCGGGACTAGCGGTATACGAGCAGTACTTC.

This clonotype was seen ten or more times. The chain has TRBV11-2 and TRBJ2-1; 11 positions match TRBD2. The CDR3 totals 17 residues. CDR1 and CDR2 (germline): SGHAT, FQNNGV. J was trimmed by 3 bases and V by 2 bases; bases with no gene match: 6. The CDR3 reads CASSLLTSGSYYNEQFF. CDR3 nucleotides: TGTGCCAGCAGCTTATTAACTAGCGGGAGTTACTACAATGAGCAGTTCTTC.

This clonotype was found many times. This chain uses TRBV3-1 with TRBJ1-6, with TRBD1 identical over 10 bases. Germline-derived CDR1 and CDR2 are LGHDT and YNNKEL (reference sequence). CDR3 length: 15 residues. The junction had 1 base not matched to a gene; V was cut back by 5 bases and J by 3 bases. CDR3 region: CASSDRGLYNSPLHF. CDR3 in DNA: TGTGCCAGCAGCGACAGGGGGCTCTATAATTCACCCCTCCACTTT.

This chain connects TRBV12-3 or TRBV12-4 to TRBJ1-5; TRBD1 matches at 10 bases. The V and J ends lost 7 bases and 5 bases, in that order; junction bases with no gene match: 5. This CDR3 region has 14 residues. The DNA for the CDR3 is TGTGCCAGCAATCGACAGGGGGCTTATCAGCCCCAGCATTTT. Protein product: CASNRQGAYQPQHF.

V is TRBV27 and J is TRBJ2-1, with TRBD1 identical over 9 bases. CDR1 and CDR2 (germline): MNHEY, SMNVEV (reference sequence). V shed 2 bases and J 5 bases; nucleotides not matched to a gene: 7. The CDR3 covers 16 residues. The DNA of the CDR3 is TGTGCCAGCAGTTTACATCACAGGGGGCCGGACAATGAGCAGTTCTTC. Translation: CASSLHHRGPDNEQFF.

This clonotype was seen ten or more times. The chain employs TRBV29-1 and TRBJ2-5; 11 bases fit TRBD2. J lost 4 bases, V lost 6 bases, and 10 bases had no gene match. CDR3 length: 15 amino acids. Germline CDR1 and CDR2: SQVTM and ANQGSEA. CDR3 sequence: CSVVTLAGGRETQYF. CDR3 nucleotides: TGCAGCGTCGTAACCTTAGCGGGAGGGCGAGAGACCCAGTACTTC.

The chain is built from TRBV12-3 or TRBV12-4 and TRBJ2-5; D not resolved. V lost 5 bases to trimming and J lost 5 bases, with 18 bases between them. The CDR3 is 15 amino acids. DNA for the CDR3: TGTGCCAGCAGTCTGAGGTTCCTGTCGTTGGAGACCCAGTACTTC. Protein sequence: CASSLRFLSLETQYF.

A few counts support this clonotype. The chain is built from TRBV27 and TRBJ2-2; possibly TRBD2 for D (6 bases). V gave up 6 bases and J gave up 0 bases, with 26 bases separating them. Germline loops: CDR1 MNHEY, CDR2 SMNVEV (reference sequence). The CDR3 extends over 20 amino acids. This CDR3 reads CASSNLPPPGTFANTGELFF. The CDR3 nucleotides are TGTGCCAGCAGCAATTTGCCCCCCCCGGGGACTTTCGCGAACACCGGGGAGCTGTTTTTT.

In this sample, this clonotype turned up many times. The CDR3 DNA follows: TGCAGTGCTGAAGGGTTGCCCACTGAAGCTTTCTTT. Translating gives CSAEGLPTEAFF. The rearrangement joins TRBV20-1 to TRBJ1-1; D gene uncertain. Trimming cost V 5 bases and J 4 bases, with 11 bases left between them. Germline CDR1 reads DFQATT; CDR2 reads SNEGSKA (reference sequence). The CDR3 runs 12 residues.

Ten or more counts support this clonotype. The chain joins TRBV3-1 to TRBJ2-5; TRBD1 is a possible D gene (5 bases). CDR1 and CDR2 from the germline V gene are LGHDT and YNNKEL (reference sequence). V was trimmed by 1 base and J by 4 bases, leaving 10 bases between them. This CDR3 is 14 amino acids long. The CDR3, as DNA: TGTGCCAGCAGCCAAGGTGGTCAGGGAGAGACCCAGTACTTC. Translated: CASSQGGQGETQYF.

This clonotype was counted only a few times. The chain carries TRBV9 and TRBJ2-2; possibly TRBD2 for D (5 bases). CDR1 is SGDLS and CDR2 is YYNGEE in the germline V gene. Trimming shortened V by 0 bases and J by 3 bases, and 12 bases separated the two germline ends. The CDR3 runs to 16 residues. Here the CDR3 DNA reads TGTGCCAGCAGCGTAGGTGAGGGTAGCGACACCGGGGAGCTGTTTTTT. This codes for CASSVGEGSDTGELFF.

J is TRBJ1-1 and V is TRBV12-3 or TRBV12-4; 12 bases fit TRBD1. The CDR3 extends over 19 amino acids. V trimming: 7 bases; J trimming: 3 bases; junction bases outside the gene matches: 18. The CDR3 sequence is CASNPGQGAVREAHTEAFF. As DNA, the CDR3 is TGTGCCAGCAACCCGGGACAGGGGGCGGTTAGGGAGGCTCACACTGAAGCTTTCTTT.

The CDR3 DNA reads TGCAGCGTTGAAACTTGGAGGGCCGAGCAGTACTTC. Translated: CSVETWRAEQYF. The rearrangement joins TRBV29-1 to TRBJ2-7; TRBD2 is a possible D gene (6 bases). With 2 bases removed from V and 6 bases from J, the gap between germline ends came to 11 bases. Germline CDR1 is SQVTM and CDR2 is ANQGSEA. The CDR3 covers 12 residues.

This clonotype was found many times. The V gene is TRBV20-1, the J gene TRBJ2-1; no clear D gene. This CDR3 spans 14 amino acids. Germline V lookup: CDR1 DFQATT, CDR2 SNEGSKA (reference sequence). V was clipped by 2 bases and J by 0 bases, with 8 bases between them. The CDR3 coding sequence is TGCAGTGCTAGATCGGAGAGCTCCTACAATGAGCAGTTCTTC. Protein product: CSARSESSYNEQFF.

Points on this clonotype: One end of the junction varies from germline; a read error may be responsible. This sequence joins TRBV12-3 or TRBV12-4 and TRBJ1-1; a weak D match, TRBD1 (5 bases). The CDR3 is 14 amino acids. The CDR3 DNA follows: TGTGCCAGTAGTTTAGGGGCAAGAGGCACTGAAGCTTTCTTT. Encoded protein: CASSLGARGTEAFF.

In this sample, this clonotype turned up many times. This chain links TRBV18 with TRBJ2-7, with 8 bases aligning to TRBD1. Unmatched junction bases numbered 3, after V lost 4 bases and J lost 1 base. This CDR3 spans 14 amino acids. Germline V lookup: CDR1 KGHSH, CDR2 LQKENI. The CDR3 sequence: CASSRTGGSYEQYF. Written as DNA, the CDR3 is TGTGCCAGCTCACGTACAGGGGGTTCCTACGAGCAGTACTTC.

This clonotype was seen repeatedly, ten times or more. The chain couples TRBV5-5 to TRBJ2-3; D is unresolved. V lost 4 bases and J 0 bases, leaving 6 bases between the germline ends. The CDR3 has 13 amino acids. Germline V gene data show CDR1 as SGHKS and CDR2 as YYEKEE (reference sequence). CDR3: CASSGLSTDTQYF. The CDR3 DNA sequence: TGTGCCAGCAGCGGCCTTAGCACAGATACGCAGTATTTT.

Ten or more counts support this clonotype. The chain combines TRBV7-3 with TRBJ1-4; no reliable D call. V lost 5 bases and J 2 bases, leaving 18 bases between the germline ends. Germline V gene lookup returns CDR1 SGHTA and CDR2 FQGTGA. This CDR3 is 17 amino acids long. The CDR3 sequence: CASSRRVFVATNEKLFF. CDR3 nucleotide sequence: TGTGCCAGCAGCCGTAGGGTTTTTGTCGCTACTAATGAAAAACTGTTTTTT. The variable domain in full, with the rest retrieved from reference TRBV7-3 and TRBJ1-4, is GAGVSQTPSNKVTEKGKYVELRCDPISGHTALYWYRQSLGQGPEFLIYFQGTGAADDSGLPNDRFFAVRPEGSVSTLKIQRTERGDSAVYLCASSRRVFVATNEKLFFGSGTQLSVL.

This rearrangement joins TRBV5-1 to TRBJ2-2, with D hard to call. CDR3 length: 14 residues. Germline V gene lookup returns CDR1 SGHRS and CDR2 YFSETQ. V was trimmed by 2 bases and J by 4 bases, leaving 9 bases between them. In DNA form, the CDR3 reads TGCGCCAGCAGCTTTAGCACGACCACCGGGGAGCTGTTTTTT. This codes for CASSFSTTTGELFF.